Below, 32 T cell receptor beta chains from the same sample are listed, as sequenced in a study of cytomegalovirus exposure and HLA in healthy donors. PCR used 60 Vbeta primers and 13 Jbeta primers. Method: immunoSEQ multiplex PCR; TCRdb's copy keeps in-frame clones and lacks some. The sample contains approximately 180,000 clones, about four fifths of which appear only once. What was sequenced was PBMCs. The receptors shown here come from a girl between 5 and 17 years old in good health and CMV-seropositive.

The V and J genes are TRBV25-1 and TRBJ2-1, with D possibly being TRBD1 (5 bases). With 7 bases removed from V and 6 bases from J, the gap between germline ends came to 13 bases. The CDR3 length is 13 residues. Germline V CDR1 and CDR2: MGHDK, SYGVNS. For the CDR3, the DNA is TGTGCCAGCAAACAGGAAGGGGCCAATGAGCAGTTCTTC. Its translation: CASKQEGANEQFF.

The chain employs TRBV7-8 and TRBJ1-6; 9 positions agree with TRBD1. The CDR3 is 15 amino acids. Germline V gene data show CDR1 as SGHVS and CDR2 as FQNEAQ. V shed 5 bases and J 5 bases; nucleotides not matched to a gene: 4. The CDR3 nucleotides are TGTGCCAGCAGCGCGGGACAGGGAAATAATTCACCCCTCCACTTT. As protein: CASSAGQGNNSPLHF.

This chain links TRBV5-1 with TRBJ1-2; possibly TRBD1 for D (5 bases). Per germline, CDR1 SGHRS and CDR2 YFSETQ. The CDR3 has 13 amino acids. With 7 bases removed from V and 6 bases from J, the gap between germline ends came to 16 bases. CDR3 region: CASSRGGENGYTF. The CDR3, as DNA: TGCGCCAGCTCCCGGGGCGGGGAAAATGGCTACACCTTC.

To note about this clone: A junction end diverges from the germline sequence, so it may reflect a read error. This chain uses TRBV6-1 with TRBJ1-4, with D perhaps matching TRBD1 (5 bases). The length of the CDR3 is 11 residues. CDR1 is MNHNS and CDR2 is SASEGT in the germline V gene. The CDR3 sequence: CASSDPDRVVF. The CDR3 DNA follows: TGTGCCAGCAGTGACCCAGACAGAGTTGTTTTT.

This chain uses TRBV19 with TRBJ1-5; TRBD1 agrees at 8 bases. Trimming took 7 bases from V and 7 from J; bases not matched to a gene: 12. The germline CDR1 and CDR2 sequences are LNHDA and SQIVND (reference sequence). The CDR3 contains 15 residues. DNA for the CDR3: TGTGCCAGTACCGCGGACAGGGCAGGATGGCAGCCCCAGCATTTT. Its translation: CASTADRAGWQPQHF.

The chain employs TRBV5-6 and TRBJ1-6, with 7 bases matching TRBD1. The CDR3 runs to 15 residues. Per germline, CDR1 SGHDT and CDR2 YYEEEE. V trimming: 4 bases; J trimming: 6 bases; junction bases outside the gene matches: 7. The CDR3 region has the DNA TGTGCCAGCAGCCCCCTCACAGGGGCTAATTCACCCCTCCACTTT. Its protein product is CASSPLTGANSPLHF.

This chain joins TRBV4-1 and TRBJ2-7, with 8 bases matching TRBD1. J gave up 2 bases and V 4 bases, and 7 bases lay outside the gene matches. This CDR3 has 15 amino acids. Germline CDR1 is MGHRA and CDR2 is YSYEKL. Written as DNA, the CDR3 is TGCGCCAGCAGCCCGGCAGGGGGCCGGACCTACGAGCAGTACTTC. Protein sequence: CASSPAGGRTYEQYF.

The CDR3 region is CASSHTPAGGTGLEQYF. The CDR3 nucleotides are TGCGCCAGCAGTCATACACCCGCAGGGGGCACCGGCTTGGAGCAGTACTTC. The chain has TRBV23-1 and TRBJ2-7; 8 nucleotides line up with TRBD1. TRBV23-1 is identified as an open reading frame with a role that is uncertain. The CDR3 extends over 17 amino acids. The trim removed 3 bases at V and 7 bases at J, leaving 17 bases unmatched.

This clone was observed many times. The chain couples TRBV5-8 to TRBJ1-1, with 8 bases lining up with TRBD1. Germline-derived CDR1 and CDR2 are SGHTS and YDEGEE. Trimming at V came to 0 bases and at J to 10 bases, leaving 2 bases not matched to a gene. The CDR3 totals 12 residues. In DNA form, the CDR3 reads TGTGCCAGCAGCTTGGACAGGGGGGGAGCTTTCTTT. Translated, it gives CASSLDRGGAFF.

This chain uses TRBV13 with TRBJ1-2; 10 nucleotides align to TRBD1. The J segment lost 4 bases and the V segment lost 5 bases, leaving 4 bases of the junction unmatched. Germline-derived CDR1 and CDR2 are PRHDT and FYEKMQ (reference sequence). This CDR3 has 14 residues. The CDR3 DNA follows: TGTGCCAGCAGCCCAGGACAGGGGGGCTATGGCTACACCTTC. Translated, it gives CASSPGQGGYGYTF. Full variable domain (outside the CDR3, taken from reference TRBV13 and TRBJ1-2): AAGVIQSPRHLIKEKRETATLKCYPIPRHDTVYWYQQGPGQDPQFLISFYEKMQSDKGSIPDRFSAQQFSDYHSELNMSSLELGDSALYFCASSPGQGGYGYTFGSGTRLTVV.

CDR3 amino acids: CATRSTDTQYF. DNA of the CDR3: TGTGCCACCAGGAGTACAGATACGCAGTATTTT. The chain joins TRBV6-6 to TRBJ2-3; D unresolved. Germline V gene sequence: CDR1 MNHNY, CDR2 SVGAGI (reference sequence). The CDR3 has 11 residues. V gave up 10 bases and J gave up 3 bases, with 8 bases separating them.

This clone occurred once. The rearrangement uses TRBV5-1 and TRBJ2-3; D gene ambiguous. CDR3 length equals 15 residues. Trimming pared 1 base from V and 3 bases from J, leaving 12 bases between. Germline assignment: CDR1 SGHRS and CDR2 YFSETQ. The chain's CDR3 is CASSLSGGATDTQYF. The CDR3 coding sequence is TGCGCCAGCAGCTTGTCTGGCGGAGCAACAGATACGCAGTATTTT.

Worth noting for this clone: At one boundary the junction diverges from the germline segment, which might be a read error. This sequence joins TRBV4-1 and TRBJ2-3; perhaps TRBD2 as D (6 bases). Germline V gene data show CDR1 as MGHRA and CDR2 as YSYEKL. The CDR3 has 16 amino acids. In DNA form, the CDR3 reads TGCGCCAGCAGCCAAGATAGGGGACTGAAGACAGCTACGCAGTATTTT. Encoded protein: CASSQDRGLKTATQYF.

This clone was observed a single time. This chain uses TRBV6-4 with TRBJ1-2; tentatively, D is TRBD1 (6 bases). This CDR3 is built from 13 residues. Germline V gene lookup returns CDR1 MRHNA and CDR2 SNTAGT. V was trimmed by 6 bases and J by 5 bases, leaving 13 bases between them. CDR3: CASSPQGIYGYTF. As DNA, the CDR3 is TGTGCCAGCAGCCCACAGGGAATTTATGGCTACACCTTC.

V gene TRBV7-9 combines with J gene TRBJ1-1, with unresolved D. Germline V CDR1 and CDR2: SEHNR, FQNEAQ (reference sequence). V was trimmed by 5 bases and J by 5 bases, leaving 24 bases between them. This CDR3 contains 17 residues. CDR3 in amino acids: CASSQEALVLGGTEAFF. The CDR3 DNA follows: TGTGCCAGCAGCCAAGAGGCCCTAGTACTAGGAGGTACTGAAGCTTTCTTT. Supplemented by reference TRBV7-9 and TRBJ1-1, the full variable domain reads DTGVSQNPRHKITKRGQNVTFRCDPISEHNRLYWYRQTLGQGPEFLTYFQNEAQLEKSRLLSDRFSAERPKGSFSTLEIQRTEQGDSAMYLCASSQEALVLGGTEAFFGQGTRLTVV.

The rearrangement links TRBV4-1 to TRBJ1-2, with TRBD1 matching 9 bases. The V gene's germline CDR1 is MGHRA and CDR2 YSYEKL. The V gene end was trimmed by 4 bases and the J gene end by 5 bases; junction bases not matched to a gene: 11. CDR3 length equals 16 residues. CDR3 in amino acids: CASSREAKTGGYGYTF. For the CDR3, the DNA is TGCGCCAGCAGCCGAGAAGCCAAGACAGGGGGTTATGGCTACACCTTC.

V and J are TRBV12-5 and TRBJ2-3; TRBD2 agrees at 8 bases. The CDR3 has 14 amino acids. Germline V CDR1 and CDR2: LGHNT, FRNRAP. The ends lost 3 bases at V and 4 bases at J; junction bases unmatched: 3. The CDR3 spells CASGLAGASDTQYF. DNA for the CDR3: TGTGCTAGTGGTTTAGCGGGGGCGTCAGATACGCAGTATTTT.

This chain links TRBV18 with TRBJ1-2; the D gene is possibly TRBD1 (5 bases). Between the trimmed V and J ends, which lost 10 bases and 0 bases, there was a span of 27 bases. The germline V gene encodes CDR1 KGHSH and CDR2 LQKENI. The CDR3 totals 18 residues. In nucleotides, the CDR3 is TGTGCCACCTCTGAAAGTACGGGGGTGAATTTCGCTAACTATGGCTACACCTTC. Translated, it gives CATSESTGVNFANYGYTF. Drawing the rest from reference TRBV18 and TRBJ1-2, the complete variable domain is NAGVMQNPRHLVRRRGQEARLRCSPMKGHSHVYWYRQLPEEGLKFMVYLQKENIIDESGMPKERFSAEFPKEGPSILRIQQVVRGDSAAYFCATSESTGVNFANYGYTFGSGTRLTVV.

V and J are TRBV11-2 and TRBJ2-7, with D uncertain. This CDR3 spans 15 amino acids. Trimming pared 2 bases from V and 5 bases from J, leaving 16 bases between. Germline V lookup: CDR1 SGHAT, CDR2 FQNNGV. CDR3: CASSLSTGSRDEQYF. DNA for the CDR3: TGTGCCAGCAGCTTATCTACCGGTTCTCGGGACGAGCAGTACTTC.

The V call is TRBV27, the J call TRBJ2-3; D perhaps matches TRBD2 (6 bases). The CDR3 runs 14 residues. The ends were cut back, 5 bases at V and 3 bases at J, with 12 bases in the middle. Germline V CDR1 and CDR2: MNHEY, SMNVEV (reference sequence). Written as DNA, the CDR3 is TGTGCCAGCAGTGGCTACGCGGGAACAGATACGCAGTATTTT. Amino acid sequence: CASSGYAGTDTQYF.

This CDR3 is CASSPKGTGAEAFF. The CDR3, as DNA: TGTGCCAGCTCACCAAAAGGGACAGGGGCTGAAGCTTTCTTT. The rearrangement links TRBV18 to TRBJ1-1; 10 nucleotides agree with TRBD1. The length of the CDR3 is 14 residues. Germline V lookup: CDR1 KGHSH, CDR2 LQKENI. V lost 2 bases and J lost 6; bases outside the gene matches: 3.

The chain recombines TRBV7-3 with TRBJ1-1; 9 nucleotides agree with TRBD1. V gave up 5 bases and J gave up 0 bases; unmatched junction bases: 10. This CDR3 comprises 17 residues. The germline CDR1 and CDR2 sequences are SGHTA and FQGTGA. CDR3 region: CASSGRDRVPMNTEAFF. CDR3 bases: TGTGCCAGCAGCGGCCGGGACAGGGTTCCCATGAACACTGAAGCTTTCTTT.

The count of this clone is one. The genes are TRBV5-4 and TRBJ2-3; no firm D call. The CDR3 covers 15 residues. V lost 4 bases and J 4 bases, leaving 16 bases between the germline ends. The germline V gene encodes CDR1 SGHNT and CDR2 YYREEE (reference sequence). This CDR3 reads CASSPIPKSPDTQYF. The CDR3 DNA is TGTGCCAGCAGCCCTATCCCTAAGAGCCCAGATACGCAGTATTTT.

V gene TRBV23-1 combines with J gene TRBJ1-1; D unresolved. TRBV23-1 is treated as an ORF (open reading frame) with a function not yet certain. The V end lost 9 bases, the J end lost 0 bases, and 17 bases lay between the germline ends. This CDR3 has 15 amino acids. The DNA of the CDR3 is TGCGCCAGTACTCCACCGGGAGATATGAACACTGAAGCTTTCTTT. This encodes CASTPPGDMNTEAFF.

This chain joins TRBV6-5 and TRBJ1-2; D remains ambiguous. The germline V gene encodes CDR1 MNHEY and CDR2 SVGAGI. The CDR3 is 12 residues long. Trimming removed 5 bases at V and 2 bases at J, with 6 bases between. The CDR3 DNA follows: TGTGCCAGCAGTCCCGGGAACTATGGCTACACCTTC. It codes for CASSPGNYGYTF.

The chain recombines TRBV4-1 with TRBJ2-3; a possible D gene is TRBD1 (5 bases). The CDR3 runs 16 residues. Looked up from germline, CDR1 is MGHRA and CDR2 is YSYEKL. Trimming cost V 5 bases and J 4 bases, with 19 bases left between them. For the CDR3, the DNA is TGCGCCAGCAGCTCCAGGACCCAGGGAAACGCAGATACGCAGTATTTT. Its protein is CASSSRTQGNADTQYF.

This chain uses TRBV5-1 with TRBJ2-3; 7 bases fit TRBD1. Trimming cost V 0 bases and J 0 bases; bases outside gene matches: 1. CDR1 SGHRS and CDR2 YFSETQ come from the germline V gene. The CDR3 loop spans 15 amino acids. CDR3 protein: CASSLGQGSTDTQYF. CDR3 sequence (DNA): TGCGCCAGCAGCTTGGGACAGGGAAGCACAGATACGCAGTATTTT.

The J gene is TRBJ2-3, the V gene TRBV10-1, with a weak D call TRBD2 (7 bases). Per the germline V gene, CDR1 is WNHNN and CDR2 is SYGVQD (reference sequence). The ends were cut back, 0 bases at V and 6 bases at J, with 16 bases in the middle. The CDR3 spans 16 residues. CDR3 DNA sequence: TGCGCCAGCAGTGAGTCCGTGTGGGGGGGCCCCGATACGCAGTATTTT. Translating gives CASSESVWGGPDTQYF.

The chain couples TRBV7-9 to TRBJ1-2; 8 nucleotides agree with TRBD1. The CDR3 loop spans 15 amino acids. With 5 bases clipped from V and 2 bases from J, the junction kept 7 bases outside the gene matches. From germline, CDR1 is SEHNR and CDR2 FQNEAQ (reference sequence). In DNA, the CDR3 is TGTGCCAGCAGCCTCCGGGACAGGCTCAACTATGGCTACACCTTC. Protein: CASSLRDRLNYGYTF.

This clone turned up a few times. The rearrangement joins TRBV6-1 to TRBJ1-1; 7 positions agree with TRBD1. CDR1 is MNHNS and CDR2 is SASEGT in the germline V gene. V lost 2 bases to trimming and J lost 6 bases; unmatched junction nucleotides: 6. This CDR3 has 14 amino acids. In nucleotides, the CDR3 is TGTGCCAGCAGTGAACTGACAGGGAGCGCTGAAGCTTTCTTT. This codes for CASSELTGSAEAFF.

The chain recombines TRBV6-5 with TRBJ1-1; a possible D gene is TRBD1 (6 bases). This CDR3 is 14 amino acids long. CDR1 is MNHEY and CDR2 is SVGAGI in the germline V gene. Trimming shortened V by 4 bases and J by 4 bases, and 13 bases separated the two germline ends. CDR3 in amino acids: CASSSQGSSTEAFF. The DNA for the CDR3 is TGTGCCAGCAGTTCACAGGGTAGTAGCACTGAAGCTTTCTTT.

V gene TRBV27 combines with J gene TRBJ1-6; D is ambiguous. V dropped 2 bases and J dropped 4 bases, with 6 bases sitting between them. Germline V gene data show CDR1 as MNHEY and CDR2 as SMNVEV (reference sequence). The CDR3 covers 14 residues. CDR3 in DNA: TGTGCCAGCAGTTTAATAGAGTATAATTCACCCCTCCACTTT. This encodes CASSLIEYNSPLHF.